These 6 T cell receptor beta chains came from one sample sequenced in a study of blood T cell repertoires in COVID-19. Profiling relied on immunoSEQ multiplex PCR, and the TCRdb table lists in-frame clones only, not all of them. The data hold 150,000 to 200,000 clones, with 86% observed a single time. The sequenced sample was PBMCs or T cells enriched from blood (not recorded which). Source of these receptors: a young woman who had recovered from COVID-19.

J is TRBJ1-4 and V is TRBV28; TRBD1 matches 7 bases. Germline trimming cut 6 bases from V and 4 bases from J; bases unmatched to any gene: 11. This CDR3 is 16 amino acids long. Germline values: CDR1 MDHEN, CDR2 SYDVKM. Written as DNA, the CDR3 is TGTGCCAGCAGAAACAGACAGGGCTCTGATAATGAAAAACTGTTTTTT. Translated: CASRNRQGSDNEKLFF.

In its sample, this clone was seen once. The DNA for the CDR3 is TGTGCCAGCAGCGTCGGGGGAGGCAATCAGCCCCAGCATTTT. Its protein is CASSVGGGNQPQHF. V gene TRBV9 combines with J gene TRBJ1-5; D perhaps matches TRBD1 (5 bases). CDR1 is SGDLS and CDR2 is YYNGEE in the germline V gene. The CDR3 has 14 amino acids. V lost 2 bases and J 2 bases, leaving 8 bases between the germline ends.

The CDR3 spells CASSLGQEDTEAFF. The CDR3 DNA reads as TGTGCCAGCAGCTTAGGGCAGGAGGACACTGAAGCTTTCTTT. The chain uses TRBV7-9 and TRBJ1-1; D is unresolved. This CDR3 has 14 residues. The germline CDR1 and CDR2 sequences are SEHNR and FQNEAQ (reference sequence). V lost 1 base, J lost 3 bases, and 9 bases lay in between.

This clone showed up just a few times. The V call is TRBV10-1, the J call TRBJ2-7; D may be TRBD2 (5 bases). The V end lost 8 bases, the J end lost 2 bases, and 13 bases lay between the germline ends. Germline V gene data show CDR1 as WNHNN and CDR2 as SYGVQD (reference sequence). The CDR3 has 13 residues. The CDR3: CASQPEATYEQYF. In nucleotides, the CDR3 is TGCGCCAGCCAACCGGAGGCCACCTACGAGCAGTACTTC.

The chain uses TRBV3-1 (or the pseudogene TRBV3-2) and TRBJ2-3, with D possibly matching TRBD2 (5 bases). Germline V CDR1 and CDR2: LGHDT, YNNKEL (reference sequence). V lost 4 bases, J lost 1 base, and 9 bases lay in between. There are 14 residues in the CDR3. The CDR3 DNA sequence: TGTGCCAGCAGCCTTGGACTCGGCACAGATACGCAGTATTTT. Protein sequence: CASSLGLGTDTQYF.

V usage is TRBV4-1 and J usage is TRBJ2-1; 12 bases are shared with TRBD2. Germline V lookup: CDR1 MGHRA, CDR2 YSYEKL. J lost 8 bases, V lost 0 bases, and 8 bases had no gene match. The CDR3 sequence is 17 residues long. CDR3 sequence (DNA): TGCGCCAGCAGCCAAGATGCGACTAGCGGGAGTCCCCATGAGCAGTTCTTC. Protein: CASSQDATSGSPHEQFF.